This T cell receptor (beta chain) was profiled in a study of OX40 agonist ivuxolimab in advanced cancers. The overall study: Patients in dose escalation had liver, melanoma, kidney or head and neck cancers. Therapy given before enrollment (anti-PD-1, anti-PD-L1 or anti-CTLA-4) was allowed, and under 45% had some.

Findings and limits, study-wide: On average, a greater number of expanded clones characterised CD8+ T cells relative to CD4+.

Remarks on this clone: What it binds is unknown.

This CDR3 is 15 amino acids long. Germline-derived CDR1 and CDR2 are SGHTA and FQGNSA. J lost 0 bases, V lost 7 bases, and 7 bases had no gene match. The protocol was immunoSEQ multiplex PCR, while the TCRdb copy is restricted to in-frame clones and leaves out a portion. This sample has 55,000 to 70,000 clones, with less than 90% found just once. This TCR was recovered from an adult with an advanced solid tumor such as melanoma, head and neck, liver or kidney cancer. The sequencing here drew on CD4+ or CD8+ T cells sorted from blood, taken in a trial of the OX40 agonist ivuxolimab. V usage is TRBV7-2 and J usage is TRBJ2-7; 9 bases map to TRBD1. The CDR3 sequence is CASTWTGVSSYEQYF. The CDR3 coding sequence is TGTGCCAGCACCTGGACAGGGGTCAGCTCCTACGAGCAGTACTTC.